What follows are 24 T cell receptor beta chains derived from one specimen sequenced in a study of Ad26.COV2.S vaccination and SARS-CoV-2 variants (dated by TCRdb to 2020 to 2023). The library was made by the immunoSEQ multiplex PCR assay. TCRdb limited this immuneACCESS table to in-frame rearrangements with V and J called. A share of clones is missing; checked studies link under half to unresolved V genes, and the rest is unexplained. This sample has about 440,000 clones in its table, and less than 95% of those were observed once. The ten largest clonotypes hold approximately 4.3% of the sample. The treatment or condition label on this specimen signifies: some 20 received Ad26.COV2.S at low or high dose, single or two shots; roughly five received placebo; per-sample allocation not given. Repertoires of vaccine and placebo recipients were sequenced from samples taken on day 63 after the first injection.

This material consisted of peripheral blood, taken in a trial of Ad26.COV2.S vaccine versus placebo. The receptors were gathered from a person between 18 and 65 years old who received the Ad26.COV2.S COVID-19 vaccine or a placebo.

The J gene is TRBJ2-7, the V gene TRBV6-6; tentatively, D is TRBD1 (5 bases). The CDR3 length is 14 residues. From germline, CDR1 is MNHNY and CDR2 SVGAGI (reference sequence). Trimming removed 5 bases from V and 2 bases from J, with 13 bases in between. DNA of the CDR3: TGTGCCAGCAGTCATATGACAGAACCCTACGAGCAGTACTTC. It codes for CASSHMTEPYEQYF.

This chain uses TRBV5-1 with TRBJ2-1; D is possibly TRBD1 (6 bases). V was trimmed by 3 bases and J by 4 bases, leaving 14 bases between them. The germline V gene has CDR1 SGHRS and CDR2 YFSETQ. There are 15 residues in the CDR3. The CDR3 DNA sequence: TGCGCCAGCAGCTCAGGGGTAAGGAAATACAATGAGCAGTTCTTC. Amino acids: CASSSGVRKYNEQFF.

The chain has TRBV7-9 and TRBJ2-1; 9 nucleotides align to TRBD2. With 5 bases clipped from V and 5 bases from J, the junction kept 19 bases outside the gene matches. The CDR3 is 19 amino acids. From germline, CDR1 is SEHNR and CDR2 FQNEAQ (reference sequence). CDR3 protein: CASSTTDPGKAGGNNEQFF. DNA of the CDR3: TGTGCCAGCAGCACCACGGACCCGGGAAAAGCGGGAGGTAACAATGAGCAGTTCTTC.

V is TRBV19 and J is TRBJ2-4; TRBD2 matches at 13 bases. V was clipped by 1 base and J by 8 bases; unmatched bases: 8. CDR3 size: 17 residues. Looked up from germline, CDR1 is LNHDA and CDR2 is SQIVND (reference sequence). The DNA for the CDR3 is TGTGCCAGTAGTATAGTACTAGCGGGAGGGCCAGTACACATTCAGTACTTC. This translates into CASSIVLAGGPVHIQYF. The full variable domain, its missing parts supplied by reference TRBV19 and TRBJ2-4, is DGGITQSPKYLFRKEGQNVTLSCEQNLNHDAMYWYRQDPGQGLRLIYYSQIVNDFQKGDIAEGYSVSREKKESFPLTVTSAQKNPTAFYLCASSIVLAGGPVHIQYFGAGTRLSVL.

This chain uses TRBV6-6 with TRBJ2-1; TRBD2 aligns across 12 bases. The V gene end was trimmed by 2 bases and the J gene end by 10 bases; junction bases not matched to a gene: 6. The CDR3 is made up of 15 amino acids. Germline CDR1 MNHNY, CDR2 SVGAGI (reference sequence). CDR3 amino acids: CASSYGLAGLGEQFF. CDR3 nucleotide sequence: TGTGCCAGCAGTTACGGACTAGCGGGGCTGGGAGAGCAGTTCTTC.

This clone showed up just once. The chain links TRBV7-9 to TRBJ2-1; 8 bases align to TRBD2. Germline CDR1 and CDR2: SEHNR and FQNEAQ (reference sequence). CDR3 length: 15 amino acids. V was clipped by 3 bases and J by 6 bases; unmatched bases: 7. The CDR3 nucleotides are TGTGCCAGCAGCTTGCGGGGGGACGGCCGCAATGAGCAGTTCTTC. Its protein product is CASSLRGDGRNEQFF.

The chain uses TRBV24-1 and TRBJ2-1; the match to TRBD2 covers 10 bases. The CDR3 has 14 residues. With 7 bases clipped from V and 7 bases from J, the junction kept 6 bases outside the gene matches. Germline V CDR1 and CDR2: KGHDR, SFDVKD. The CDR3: CATSPLAGKNEQFF. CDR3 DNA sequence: TGTGCCACCAGCCCACTAGCGGGGAAAAATGAGCAGTTCTTC.

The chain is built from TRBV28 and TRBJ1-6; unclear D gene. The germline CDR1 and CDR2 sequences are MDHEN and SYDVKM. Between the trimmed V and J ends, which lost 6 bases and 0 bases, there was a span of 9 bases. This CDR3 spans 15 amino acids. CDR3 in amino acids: CASRAVSSYNSPLHF. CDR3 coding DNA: TGTGCCAGCAGGGCCGTTAGCTCCTATAATTCACCCCTCCACTTT.

The CDR3 loop reads CASSEGAGGPGTQYF. The CDR3 DNA sequence: TGTGCCAGCAGTGAAGGTGCAGGGGGGCCCGGGACCCAGTACTTC. The V and J genes are TRBV2 and TRBJ2-5; tentative D call: TRBD1 (7 bases). The CDR3 totals 15 residues. The ends were cut back, 1 base at V and 7 bases at J, with 16 bases in the middle. Germline V gene lookup returns CDR1 SNHLY and CDR2 FYNNEI.

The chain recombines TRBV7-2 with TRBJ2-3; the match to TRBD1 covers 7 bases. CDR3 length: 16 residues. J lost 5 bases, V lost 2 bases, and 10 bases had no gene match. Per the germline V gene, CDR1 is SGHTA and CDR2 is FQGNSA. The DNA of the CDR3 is TGTGCCAGCAGCTTATTATCTCAAGCAGGGGGAGATACGCAGTATTTT. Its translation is CASSLLSQAGGDTQYF.

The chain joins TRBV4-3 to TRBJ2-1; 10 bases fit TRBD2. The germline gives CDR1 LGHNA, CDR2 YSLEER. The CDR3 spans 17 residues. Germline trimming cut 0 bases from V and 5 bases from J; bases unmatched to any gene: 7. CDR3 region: CASSQDRAGGPNNEQFF. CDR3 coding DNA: TGCGCCAGCAGCCAAGATAGAGCGGGAGGGCCCAACAATGAGCAGTTCTTC.

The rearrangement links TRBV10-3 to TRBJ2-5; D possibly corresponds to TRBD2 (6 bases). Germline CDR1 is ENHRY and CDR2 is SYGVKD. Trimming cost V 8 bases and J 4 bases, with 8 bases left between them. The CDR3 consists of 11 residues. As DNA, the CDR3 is TGTGCCATCGGCGGGACAGAGACCCAGTACTTC. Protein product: CAIGGTETQYF.

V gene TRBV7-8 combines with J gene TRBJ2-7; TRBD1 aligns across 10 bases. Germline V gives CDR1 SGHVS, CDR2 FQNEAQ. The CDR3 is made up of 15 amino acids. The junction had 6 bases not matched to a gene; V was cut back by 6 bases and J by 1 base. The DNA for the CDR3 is TGTGCCAGCAGTCGCCTGGACAGGGGGTCCTACGAGCAGTACTTC. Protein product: CASSRLDRGSYEQYF.

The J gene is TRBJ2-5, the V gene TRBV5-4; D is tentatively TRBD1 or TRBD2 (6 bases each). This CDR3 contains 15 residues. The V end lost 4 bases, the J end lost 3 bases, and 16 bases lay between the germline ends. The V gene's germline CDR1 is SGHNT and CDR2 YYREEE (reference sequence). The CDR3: CASSHWGRGEETQYF. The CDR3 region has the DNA TGTGCCAGCAGCCACTGGGGGCGGGGTGAAGAGACCCAGTACTTC.

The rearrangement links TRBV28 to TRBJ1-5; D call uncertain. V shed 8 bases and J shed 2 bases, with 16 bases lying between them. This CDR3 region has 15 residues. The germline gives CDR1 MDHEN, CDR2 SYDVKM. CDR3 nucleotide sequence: TGTGCCAGCCAACAACCAGGAAGCCGCAATCAGCCCCAGCATTTT. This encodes CASQQPGSRNQPQHF.

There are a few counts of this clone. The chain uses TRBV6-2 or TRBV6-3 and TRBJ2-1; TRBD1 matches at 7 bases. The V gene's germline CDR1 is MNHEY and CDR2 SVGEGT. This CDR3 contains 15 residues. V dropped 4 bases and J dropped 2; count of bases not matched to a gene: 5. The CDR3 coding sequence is TGTGCCAGCAGTTTCTTCCAGGGGGCCTACAATGAGCAGTTCTTC. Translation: CASSFFQGAYNEQFF.

Here the CDR3 DNA reads TGTGCCAGCAGCTTAGCGGGGCGTGCTAGCACAGATACGCAGTATTTT. It is translated as CASSLAGRASTDTQYF. The genes are TRBV7-2 and TRBJ2-3; tentatively, D is TRBD1 (5 bases). The CDR3 extends over 16 amino acids. Per germline, CDR1 SGHTA and CDR2 FQGNSA. Trimming left V 0 bases short and J 0 bases short, with 10 bases between.

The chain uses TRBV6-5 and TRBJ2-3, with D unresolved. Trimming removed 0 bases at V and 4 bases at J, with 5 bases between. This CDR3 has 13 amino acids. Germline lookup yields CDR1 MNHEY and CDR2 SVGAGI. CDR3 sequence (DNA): TGTGCCAGCAGTTACTCGTTCCCAGATACGCAGTATTTT. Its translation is CASSYSFPDTQYF.

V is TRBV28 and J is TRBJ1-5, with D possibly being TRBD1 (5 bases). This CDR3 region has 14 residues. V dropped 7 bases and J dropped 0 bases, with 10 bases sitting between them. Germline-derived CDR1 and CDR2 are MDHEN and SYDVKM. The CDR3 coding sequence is TGTGCCAGCATCGGGACGGATAGCAATCAGCCCCAGCATTTT. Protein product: CASIGTDSNQPQHF.

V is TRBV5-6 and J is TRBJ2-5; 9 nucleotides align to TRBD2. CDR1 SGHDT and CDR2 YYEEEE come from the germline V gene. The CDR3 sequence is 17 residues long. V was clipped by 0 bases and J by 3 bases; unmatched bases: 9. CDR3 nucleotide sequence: TGTGCCAGCAGCTTGGTCGGTGCGGGAGGGCCGGAAGAGACCCAGTACTTC. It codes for CASSLVGAGGPEETQYF. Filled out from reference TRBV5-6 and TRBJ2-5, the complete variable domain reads DAGVTQSPTHLIKTRGQQVTLRCSPKSGHDTVSWYQQALGQGPQFIFQYYEEEERQRGNFPDRFSGHQFPNYSSELNVNALLLGDSALYLCASSLVGAGGPEETQYFGPGTRLLVL.

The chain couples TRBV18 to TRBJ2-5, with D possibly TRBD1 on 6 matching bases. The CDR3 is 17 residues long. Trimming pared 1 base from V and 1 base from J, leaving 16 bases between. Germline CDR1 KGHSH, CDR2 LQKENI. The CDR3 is CASSPRRPGQIQETQYF. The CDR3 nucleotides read TGTGCCAGCTCACCACGGAGGCCGGGACAAATCCAAGAGACCCAGTACTTC. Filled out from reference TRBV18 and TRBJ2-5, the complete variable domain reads NAGVMQNPRHLVRRRGQEARLRCSPMKGHSHVYWYRQLPEEGLKFMVYLQKENIIDESGMPKERFSAEFPKEGPSILRIQQVVRGDSAAYFCASSPRRPGQIQETQYFGPGTRLLVL.

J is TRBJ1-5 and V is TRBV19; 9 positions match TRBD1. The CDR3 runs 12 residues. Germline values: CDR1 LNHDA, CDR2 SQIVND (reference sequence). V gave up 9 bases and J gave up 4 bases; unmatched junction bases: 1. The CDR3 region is CASGQGNQPQHF. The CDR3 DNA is TGTGCCAGCGGACAGGGGAATCAGCCCCAGCATTTT.

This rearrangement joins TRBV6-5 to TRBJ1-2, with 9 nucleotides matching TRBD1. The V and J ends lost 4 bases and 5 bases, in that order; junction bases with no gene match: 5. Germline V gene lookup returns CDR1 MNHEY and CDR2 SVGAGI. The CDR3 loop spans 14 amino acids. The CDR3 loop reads CASSFTGGGYGYTF. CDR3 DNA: TGTGCCAGCAGTTTTACAGGGGGCGGGTATGGCTACACCTTC.

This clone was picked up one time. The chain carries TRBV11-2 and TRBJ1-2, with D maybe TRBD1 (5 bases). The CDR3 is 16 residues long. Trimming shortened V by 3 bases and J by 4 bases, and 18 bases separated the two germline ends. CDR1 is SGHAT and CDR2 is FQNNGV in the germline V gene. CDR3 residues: CASSFLFTGDGYGYTF. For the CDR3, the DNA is TGTGCCAGCAGCTTCCTATTTACGGGGGACGGCTATGGCTACACCTTC.